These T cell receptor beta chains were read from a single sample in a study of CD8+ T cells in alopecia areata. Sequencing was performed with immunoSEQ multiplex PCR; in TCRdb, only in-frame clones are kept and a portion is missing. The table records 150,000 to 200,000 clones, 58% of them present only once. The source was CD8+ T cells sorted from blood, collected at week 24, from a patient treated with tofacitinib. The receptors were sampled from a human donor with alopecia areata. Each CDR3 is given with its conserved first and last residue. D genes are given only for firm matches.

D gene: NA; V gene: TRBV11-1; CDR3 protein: CASSIGGSSYEQYF
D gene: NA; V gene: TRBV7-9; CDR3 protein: CASSFLVPRETQYF
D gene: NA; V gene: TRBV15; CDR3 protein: CATSGRTRYNEQFF
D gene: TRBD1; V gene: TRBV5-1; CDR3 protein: CASSLGQGHNSPLHF
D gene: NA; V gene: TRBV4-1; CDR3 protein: CASSQDGIYGYTF
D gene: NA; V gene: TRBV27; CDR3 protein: CASSFISGEAFF
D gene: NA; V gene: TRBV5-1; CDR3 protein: CASSLAPLNEKLFF
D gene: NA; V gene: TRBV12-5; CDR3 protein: CASGLKQGVEQFF
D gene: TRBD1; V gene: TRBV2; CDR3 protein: CASMGRGTGSEAFF
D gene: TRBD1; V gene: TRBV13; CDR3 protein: CASSLGSRDSIHGYTF
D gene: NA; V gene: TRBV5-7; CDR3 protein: CASSARTAENEKLFF
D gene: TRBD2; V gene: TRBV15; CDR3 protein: CATTQGLAGGTIQETQYF
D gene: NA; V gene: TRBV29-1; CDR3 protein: CSVSWRETQYF
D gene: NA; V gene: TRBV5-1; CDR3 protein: CASSLDETGTGDTQYF
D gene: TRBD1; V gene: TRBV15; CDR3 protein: CATSRDWRDRGQDQPQHF
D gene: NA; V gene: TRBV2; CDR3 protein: CASSGRGNYGYTF
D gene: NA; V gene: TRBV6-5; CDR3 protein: CASSLQQGDYGYTF
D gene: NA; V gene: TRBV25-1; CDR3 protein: CASVTDSSGYTF
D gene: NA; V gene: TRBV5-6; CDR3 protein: CASSFGDLVYTF
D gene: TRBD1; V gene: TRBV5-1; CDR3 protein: CASSMTGASYGYTF
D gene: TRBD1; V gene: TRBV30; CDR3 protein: CAWRGQGAIEQYF
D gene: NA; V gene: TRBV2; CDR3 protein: CASSEEPSQSQETQYF
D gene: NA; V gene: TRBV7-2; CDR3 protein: CASSLHGSGRGGGNTEAFF
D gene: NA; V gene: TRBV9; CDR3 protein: CASSGTEGTGELFF
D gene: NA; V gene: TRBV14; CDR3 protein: CASSQDFNRAFTDTQYF
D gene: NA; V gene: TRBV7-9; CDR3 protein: CASSISNQPQHF
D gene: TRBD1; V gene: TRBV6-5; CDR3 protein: CASSFGQGIYYGYTF
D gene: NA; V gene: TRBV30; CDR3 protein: CAWTGPGELFF
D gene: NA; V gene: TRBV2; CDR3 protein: CASSEANVLPDSPLHF
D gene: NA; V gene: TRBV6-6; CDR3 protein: CASGDTYTGELFF
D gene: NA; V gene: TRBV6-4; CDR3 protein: CASSDSADSYNEQFF
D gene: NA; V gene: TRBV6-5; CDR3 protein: CASSWGVEGRTDTQYF
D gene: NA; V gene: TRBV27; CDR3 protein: CASSEGPTGELFF
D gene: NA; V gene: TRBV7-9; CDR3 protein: CASSLRLEETQYF
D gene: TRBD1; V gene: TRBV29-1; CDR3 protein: CSVAGAGRGIYGYTF
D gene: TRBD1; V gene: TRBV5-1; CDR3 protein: CASSSTGAGTEAFF
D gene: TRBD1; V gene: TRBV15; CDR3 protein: CATSGTGATDTQYF